This TCR beta chain was recorded in a study of blood T cell repertoires in COVID-19. The wider study: The United States, Italy and Spain provided the acute and convalescent COVID-19 samples. The analysed material was cDNA or gDNA that came from T cells, B-cell-depleted T cells, or PBMCs.

V was shortened by 6 bases and J by 5 bases, with 8 bases between the two germline ends. Germline V gene lookup returns CDR1 MNHEY and CDR2 SVGAGI. This CDR3 is built from 11 residues. As originally analysed: Estimation of nucleated cell counts was performed using reference gene primer amplification. TCRdb's copy holds only in-frame clones and misses some; the assay was immunoSEQ multiplex PCR. D and trimming were read from the DNA, whereas the V and J calls and clone size are those reported in that table. The table shows 88,000 or so clones, with about 88% occurring only once. V gene TRBV6-5 combines with J gene TRBJ2-7; D may be TRBD2 (6 bases). The TCR was taken from a man between 60 and 70 years old with acute or convalescent COVID-19. Sequencing used peripheral blood. The CDR3 reads CASSPGDEQYF. CDR3 coding DNA: TGTGCCAGCAGCCCGGGAGACGAGCAGTACTTC.